Listed here are 7 T cell receptor beta chains from one sample, sequenced in a study of blood T cell repertoires in COVID-19. Profiled with immunoSEQ multiplex PCR; TCRdb holds only in-frame clones, not every one. In the table there are about 150,000 clones, 70% to 90% of which are singletons. Sequences were obtained from peripheral blood. The receptors originated from a woman between 45 and 60 years old with acute or convalescent COVID-19.

V gene TRBV11-2 combines with J gene TRBJ1-1; the D gene is possibly TRBD1 (6 bases). Germline values: CDR1 SGHAT, CDR2 FQNNGV. This CDR3 comprises 15 residues. V gave up 1 base and J gave up 2 bases, with 11 bases separating them. The CDR3 is CASSLVAGTNTEAFF. In nucleotides, the CDR3 is TGTGCCAGCAGCTTAGTGGCAGGGACAAACACTGAAGCTTTCTTT.

V gene TRBV4-1 combines with J gene TRBJ2-7; no clear D. V lost 0 bases to trimming and J lost 2 bases, with 8 bases between them. The CDR3 is 14 amino acids. Per germline, CDR1 MGHRA and CDR2 YSYEKL. The CDR3 sequence: CASSQEARTYEQYF. For the CDR3, the DNA is TGCGCCAGCAGCCAAGAGGCACGCACCTACGAGCAGTACTTC.

The sample holds one count of this clone. V and J are TRBV29-1 and TRBJ2-1; 7 bases are shared with TRBD1. The CDR3 consists of 19 residues. CDR1 is SQVTM, CDR2 ANQGSEA, per germline. The V gene end was trimmed by 6 bases and the J gene end by 2 bases; junction bases not matched to a gene: 22. The CDR3 is CSVYGTAYSETYPYNEQFF. The DNA of the CDR3 is TGCAGCGTGTATGGGACAGCCTATTCCGAGACGTATCCCTACAATGAGCAGTTCTTC.

The chain joins TRBV7-9 to TRBJ2-7; D gene ambiguous. The CDR3 runs to 13 residues. Germline V gene sequence: CDR1 SEHNR, CDR2 FQNEAQ (reference sequence). Trimming pared 1 base from V and 2 bases from J, leaving 6 bases between. The CDR3 region has the DNA TGTGCCAGCAGCTTAGTACCAGCCTACGAGCAGTACTTC. It translates to CASSLVPAYEQYF.

V usage is TRBV24-1 and J usage is TRBJ2-3; a weak D match, TRBD1 (7 bases). This CDR3 spans 13 amino acids. Germline V gives CDR1 KGHDR, CDR2 SFDVKD. Trimming took off 4 bases at V and 5 bases at J, with 9 bases between the two ends. DNA of the CDR3: TGTGCCACCAGTGACCAGGGGGGAGATACGCAGTATTTT. This sequence encodes CATSDQGGDTQYF.

This clone was detected once. The V call is TRBV6-5, the J call TRBJ1-2; weak D call: TRBD1 (6 bases). Trimming cost V 6 bases and J 10 bases, with 18 bases left between them. CDR3 length equals 13 residues. The V gene's germline CDR1 is MNHEY and CDR2 SVGAGI. CDR3: CASSPTRTVIYTF. For the CDR3, the DNA is TGTGCCAGCAGCCCCACTAGGACAGTAATCTACACCTTC.

In this sample, this clone turned up a few times. The chain links TRBV6-1 to TRBJ1-3; D is perhaps TRBD1 (5 bases). V was trimmed by 3 bases and J by 0 bases, leaving 6 bases between them. CDR3 length: 14 residues. The germline V gene encodes CDR1 MNHNS and CDR2 SASEGT. The CDR3 region has the DNA TGTGCCAGCAGTGAGGGGGGCTCTGGAAACACCATATATTTT. Protein: CASSEGGSGNTIYF.